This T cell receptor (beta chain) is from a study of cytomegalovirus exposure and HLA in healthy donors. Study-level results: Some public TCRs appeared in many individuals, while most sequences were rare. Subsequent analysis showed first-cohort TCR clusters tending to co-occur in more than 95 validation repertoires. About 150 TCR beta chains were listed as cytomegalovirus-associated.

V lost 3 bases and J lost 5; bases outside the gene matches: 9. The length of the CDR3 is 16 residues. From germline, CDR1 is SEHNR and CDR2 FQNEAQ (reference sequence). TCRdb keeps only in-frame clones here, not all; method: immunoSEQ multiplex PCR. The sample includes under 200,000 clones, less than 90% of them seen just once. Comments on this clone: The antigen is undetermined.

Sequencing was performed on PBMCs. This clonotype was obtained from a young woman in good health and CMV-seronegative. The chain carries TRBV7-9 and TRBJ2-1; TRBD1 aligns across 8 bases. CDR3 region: CASSFRTGNTNNEQFF. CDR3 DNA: TGTGCCAGCAGCTTTAGGACAGGGAATACTAACAATGAGCAGTTCTTC. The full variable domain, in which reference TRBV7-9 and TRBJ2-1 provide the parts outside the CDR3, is DTGVSQNPRHKITKRGQNVTFRCDPISEHNRLYWYRQTLGQGPEFLTYFQNEAQLEKSRLLSDRFSAERPKGSFSTLEIQRTEQGDSAMYLCASSFRTGNTNNEQFFGPGTRLTVL.